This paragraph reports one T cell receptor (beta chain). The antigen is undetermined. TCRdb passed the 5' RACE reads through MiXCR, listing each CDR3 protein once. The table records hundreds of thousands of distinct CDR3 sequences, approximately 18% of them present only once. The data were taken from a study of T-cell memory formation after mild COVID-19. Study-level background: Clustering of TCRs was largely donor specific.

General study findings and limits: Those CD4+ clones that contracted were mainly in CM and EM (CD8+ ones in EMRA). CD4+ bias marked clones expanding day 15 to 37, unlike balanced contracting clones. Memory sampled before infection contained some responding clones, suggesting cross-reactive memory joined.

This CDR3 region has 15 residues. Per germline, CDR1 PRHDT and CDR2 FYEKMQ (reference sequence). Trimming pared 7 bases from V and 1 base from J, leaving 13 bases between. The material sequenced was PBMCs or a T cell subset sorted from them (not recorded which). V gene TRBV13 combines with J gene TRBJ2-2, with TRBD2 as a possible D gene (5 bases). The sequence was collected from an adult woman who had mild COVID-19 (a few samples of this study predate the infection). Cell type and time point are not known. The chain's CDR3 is CASTPGEKNTGELFF. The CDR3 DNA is TGTGCCAGCACCCCTGGGGAGAAGAACACCGGGGAGCTGTTTTTT.